Listed here are 3 T cell receptor beta chains from one sample, sequenced in a study of blood T cell repertoires in COVID-19. The data were produced by immunoSEQ multiplex PCR, yet TCRdb's version contains in-frame clones alone and is incomplete. The table records 490,000 or so clones, roughly nine tenths of them present only once. The sample was PBMCs or T cells enriched from blood (not recorded which). These receptors originate from a woman in her sixties or seventies who had recovered from COVID-19.

The count of this clone is one. The CDR3 here is CASSPTRDSKETQYF. The CDR3 coding sequence is TGTGCCAGCTCCCCAACCCGGGACTCAAAAGAGACCCAGTACTTC. The chain couples TRBV18 to TRBJ2-5; possible D gene TRBD2, 6 bases. Germline assignment: CDR1 KGHSH and CDR2 LQKENI. V was shortened by 6 bases and J by 3 bases, with 17 bases between the two germline ends. The length of the CDR3 is 15 residues.

The rearrangement joins TRBV29-1 to TRBJ1-2; 8 bases are a match to TRBD1. This CDR3 has 12 amino acids. After removal of 8 bases from V and 7 bases from J, the junction contained 9 bases not matched to a gene. Germline CDR1 SQVTM, CDR2 ANQGSEA. As DNA, the CDR3 is TGCAGCTCTAATCAGGGGGCCTCTGGCTACACCTTC. This sequence encodes CSSNQGASGYTF.

The chain recombines TRBV3-1 (or the pseudogene TRBV3-2) with TRBJ1-3, with no clear D. The germline V gene has CDR1 LGHDT and CDR2 YNNKEL (reference sequence). V dropped 0 bases and J dropped 0 bases, with 9 bases sitting between them. The CDR3 runs 16 residues. The CDR3 spells CASSQERVASGNTIYF. CDR3 sequence (DNA): TGTGCCAGCAGCCAAGAGAGGGTCGCCTCTGGAAACACCATATATTTT.